A single sample is the source of the 25 T cell receptor beta chains below, sequenced in a study of radiotherapy plus CTLA-4 blockade in lung cancer. Produced via immunoSEQ multiplex PCR; TCRdb's table is partial and in-frame only. The sample contains 35,000 to 45,000 clones, roughly 72% of which appear only once. The sequences come from peripheral blood, collected from a patient treated with radiotherapy plus ipilimumab. These receptors came from a human donor with non-small cell lung cancer who had stable disease on radiotherapy plus ipilimumab.

This chain uses TRBV7-2 with TRBJ1-6; perhaps TRBD1 as D (5 bases). V shed 3 bases and J shed 7 bases, with 13 bases lying between them. CDR3 length equals 15 residues. The germline V gene encodes CDR1 SGHTA and CDR2 FQGNSA. CDR3 residues: CASSFGGARNSPLHF. CDR3 coding DNA: TGTGCCAGCAGCTTTGGAGGGGCGCGGAATTCACCCCTCCACTTT.

This chain links TRBV7-9 with TRBJ2-6; D is unresolved. The germline V and J ends were trimmed by 5 bases and 1 base, with 3 bases remaining between them. Germline CDR1 reads SEHNR; CDR2 reads FQNEAQ (reference sequence). The CDR3 has 13 amino acids. The CDR3 protein is CASSQSGANVLTF. The CDR3 DNA sequence: TGTGCCAGCAGCCAGTCTGGGGCCAACGTCCTGACTTTC.

This chain joins TRBV7-8 and TRBJ1-5; 7 bases align to TRBD1. With V trimmed by 1 base and J by 4 bases, 4 bases remained unmatched. Per germline, CDR1 SGHVS and CDR2 FQNEAQ. The CDR3 is 15 amino acids. The CDR3 region is CASSLGDRTNQPQHF. In DNA form, the CDR3 reads TGTGCCAGCAGCTTAGGGGACAGAACAAATCAGCCCCAGCATTTT.

The chain combines TRBV4-2 with TRBJ2-5, with TRBD1 as a possible D gene (5 bases). V was clipped by 0 bases and J by 7 bases, with 15 bases between them. Germline V gene sequence: CDR1 LGHNA, CDR2 YNFKEQ. This CDR3 has 15 amino acids. The CDR3 region is CASSQDSTAPGTQYF. In DNA, the CDR3 is TGTGCCAGCAGCCAAGATTCGACAGCCCCGGGGACCCAGTACTTC.

The V and J genes are TRBV5-1 and TRBJ1-6, with 8 nucleotides matching TRBD1. CDR1 is SGHRS, CDR2 YFSETQ, per germline. There are 18 residues in the CDR3. The junction had 15 bases not matched to a gene; V was cut back by 3 bases and J by 7 bases. This CDR3 reads CASSYGGGPGQENSPLHF. The CDR3 DNA sequence: TGCGCCAGCAGCTACGGGGGCGGTCCGGGACAGGAAAATTCACCCCTCCACTTT. The full variable domain, its missing parts supplied by reference TRBV5-1 and TRBJ1-6, is KAGVTQTPRYLIKTRGQQVTLSCSPISGHRSVSWYQQTPGQGLQFLFEYFSETQRNKGNFPGRFSGRQFSNSRSEMNVSTLELGDSALYLCASSYGGGPGQENSPLHFGNGTRLTVT.

On this clone: One end of the junction fails to match germline, which may point to a read error. The V call is TRBV7-9, the J call TRBJ2-1; TRBD1 might be the D (6 bases). The germline gives CDR1 SEHNR, CDR2 FQNEAQ (reference sequence). The CDR3 contains 14 residues. The CDR3 DNA reads as TGTGCCAGCGGCTTACGGACAGCTCGTCCTGAGCAGTTCTTC. It translates to CASGLRTARPEQFF.

Here the CDR3 DNA reads TGTGCCAGCAGCTTAGTCGCGGGCTACGAGCAGTACTTC. Its translation is CASSLVAGYEQYF. J is TRBJ2-7 and V is TRBV7-2; TRBD2 might be the D (5 bases). The CDR3 is 13 residues long. Germline lookup yields CDR1 SGHTA and CDR2 FQGNSA. Trimming took off 1 base at V and 3 bases at J, with 7 bases between the two ends.

This chain uses TRBV9 with TRBJ2-5; 10 nucleotides align to TRBD1. The V and J ends lost 0 bases and 5 bases, in that order; junction bases with no gene match: 10. The CDR3 is 17 residues long. Germline assignment: CDR1 SGDLS and CDR2 YYNGEE. The CDR3 is CASSVAMATGGGETQYF. The CDR3 bases are TGTGCCAGCAGCGTAGCGATGGCGACAGGGGGCGGGGAGACCCAGTACTTC. Drawing the rest from reference TRBV9 and TRBJ2-5, the complete variable domain is DSGVTQTPKHLITATGQRVTLRCSPRSGDLSVYWYQQSLDQGLQFLIQYYNGEERAKGNILERFSAQQFPDLHSELNLSSLELGDSALYFCASSVAMATGGGETQYFGPGTRLLVL.

The rearrangement links TRBV7-9 to TRBJ2-6; weak D call: TRBD1 (5 bases). This CDR3 has 15 residues. Germline CDR1 SEHNR, CDR2 FQNEAQ (reference sequence). With 3 bases removed from V and 2 bases from J, the gap between germline ends came to 8 bases. DNA of the CDR3: TGTGCCAGCAGCTTTTTAGGGGCTGGGGCCAACGTCCTGACTTTC. Translated: CASSFLGAGANVLTF.

This chain uses TRBV30 with TRBJ2-2; 7 bases are a match to TRBD2. Germline V gene sequence: CDR1 GTSNPN, CDR2 SVGIG (reference sequence). This CDR3 has 13 amino acids. The ends lost 8 bases at V and 3 bases at J; junction bases unmatched: 6. The CDR3 bases are TGTGCCCGCCGGGACTATGACACCGGGGAGCTGTTTTTT. Translating it yields CARRDYDTGELFF.

This chain joins TRBV5-5 and TRBJ1-5; 9 bases match TRBD1. The CDR3 loop spans 15 amino acids. J lost 9 bases, V lost 0 bases, and 7 bases had no gene match. The germline CDR1 and CDR2 sequences are SGHKS and YYEKEE (reference sequence). The CDR3 DNA follows: TGTGCCAGCAGCTTGGCCCCGACAGGGGGTTCGCCCCAGCATTTT. It specifies CASSLAPTGGSPQHF.

This chain uses TRBV10-2 with TRBJ1-1, with D tentatively TRBD1 (6 bases). Trimming cost V 2 bases and J 5 bases, with 15 bases left between them. The CDR3 has 15 residues. Germline CDR1 is WSHSY and CDR2 is SAAADI. The CDR3 sequence is CASSEAHGGRTEAFF. The CDR3 DNA follows: TGCGCCAGCAGTGAGGCTCACGGGGGGCGGACTGAAGCTTTCTTT.

For the CDR3, the DNA is TGCGCCAGCAGCCAAGAGGGGACAGGGATAGGCTACACCTTC. The encoded protein is CASSQEGTGIGYTF. This chain joins TRBV4-1 and TRBJ1-2, with 9 bases identical to TRBD1. With 0 bases clipped from V and 8 bases from J, the junction kept 4 bases outside the gene matches. The germline CDR1 and CDR2 sequences are MGHRA and YSYEKL. The CDR3 loop spans 14 amino acids.

The rearrangement joins TRBV7-8 to TRBJ1-3; D is ambiguous. The CDR3 totals 15 residues. With 3 bases removed from V and 0 bases from J, the gap between germline ends came to 9 bases. Germline V lookup: CDR1 SGHVS, CDR2 FQNEAQ. The CDR3 nucleotides read TGTGCCAGCAGCTTTTCCGTTAGCTCTGGAAACACCATATATTTT. Translation: CASSFSVSSGNTIYF.

This clone was found once. The chain recombines TRBV10-1 with TRBJ2-5; TRBD1 might be the D (5 bases). V was cut by 6 bases and J by 4 bases, with 15 bases left in between. Germline V gene sequence: CDR1 WNHNN, CDR2 SYGVQD (reference sequence). CDR3 length equals 14 residues. CDR3 residues: CASSVAGSVETQYF. CDR3 nucleotides: TGCGCCAGCAGCGTTGCAGGGTCGGTAGAGACCCAGTACTTC.

This chain uses TRBV27 with TRBJ2-7, with D possibly matching TRBD1 (5 bases). V was pared by 5 bases and J by 2 bases, with 13 bases between. This CDR3 comprises 14 residues. Germline CDR1 is MNHEY and CDR2 is SMNVEV (reference sequence). CDR3 DNA sequence: TGTGCCAGCAGTCACACCGACAGTCCCTACGAGCAGTACTTC. This codes for CASSHTDSPYEQYF.

V usage is TRBV6-4 and J usage is TRBJ2-3; 8 bases agree with TRBD2. The germline V gene has CDR1 MRHNA and CDR2 SNTAGT. V trimming: 0 bases; J trimming: 1 base; junction bases outside the gene matches: 6. The CDR3 spans 17 residues. The CDR3 nucleotides are TGTGCCAGCAGTGACTCTCCACCGGGGGGGCGCACAGATACGCAGTATTTT. The encoded protein is CASSDSPPGGRTDTQYF.

This clone is a singleton in its sample. The chain uses TRBV30 and TRBJ1-5, with D possibly matching TRBD1 (6 bases). The CDR3 runs to 14 residues. Looked up from germline, CDR1 is GTSNPN and CDR2 is SVGIG (reference sequence). Trimming shortened V by 2 bases and J by 6 bases, and 14 bases separated the two germline ends. This CDR3 is CAWSHTGSGQPQHF. The CDR3 DNA is TGTGCCTGGAGTCATACAGGGTCGGGTCAGCCCCAGCATTTT.

The gene calls are TRBV27 and TRBJ1-2, with D perhaps matching TRBD1 (5 bases). The germline V gene encodes CDR1 MNHEY and CDR2 SMNVEV (reference sequence). Trimming pared 7 bases from V and 9 bases from J, leaving 24 bases between. The CDR3 is made up of 15 amino acids. The CDR3: CASKSPGTQGLRYTF. CDR3 bases: TGTGCCAGCAAATCGCCCGGGACTCAGGGCTTGCGCTACACCTTC.

This clone was seen a few times. V is TRBV5-1 and J is TRBJ2-4; D might be TRBD1 (6 bases). V was cut by 2 bases and J by 6 bases, with 6 bases left in between. The CDR3 length is 12 residues. Germline CDR1 is SGHRS and CDR2 is YFSETQ. The CDR3 sequence is CASSLQGNIQYF. The CDR3 DNA reads TGCGCCAGCAGCTTACAGGGAAACATTCAGTACTTC.

This chain links TRBV28 with TRBJ1-5, with 7 bases that match TRBD1. Per the germline V gene, CDR1 is MDHEN and CDR2 is SYDVKM. V shed 2 bases, J shed 4 bases, and the junction held 5 bases outside the gene matches. The CDR3 loop spans 15 amino acids. The CDR3 sequence is CASSLEGQRNQPQHF. CDR3 DNA: TGTGCCAGCAGTTTAGAGGGACAGCGAAATCAGCCCCAGCATTTT. The full variable domain, its missing parts supplied by reference TRBV28 and TRBJ1-5, is DVKVTQSSRYLVKRTGEKVFLECVQDMDHENMFWYRQDPGLGLRLIYFSYDVKMKEKGDIPEGYSVSREKKERFSLILESASTNQTSMYLCASSLEGQRNQPQHFGDGTRLSIL.

The chain links TRBV5-1 to TRBJ2-1; weak D call: TRBD2 (7 bases). Germline CDR1 is SGHRS and CDR2 is YFSETQ. Trimming took off 7 bases at V and 1 base at J, with 12 bases between the two ends. CDR3 length equals 14 residues. CDR3 DNA sequence: TGCGCCAGCGAGGGGGGGTCTTCCTACAATGAGCAGTTCTTC. Translated, it gives CASEGGSSYNEQFF.

J is TRBJ1-4 and V is TRBV6-1; D gene ambiguous. The V end was cut by 4 bases, the J end by 8 bases, with 17 bases between. CDR3 size: 15 residues. The germline V gene has CDR1 MNHNS and CDR2 SASEGT. CDR3 residues: CASSVRALQKEKLFF. The CDR3 DNA follows: TGTGCCAGCAGTGTGAGGGCACTCCAGAAGGAAAAACTGTTTTTT.

The genes are TRBV2 and TRBJ1-2; TRBD1 agrees at 8 bases. Germline V CDR1 and CDR2: SNHLY, FYNNEI. The junction had 6 bases not matched to a gene; V was cut back by 4 bases and J by 5 bases. CDR3 size: 14 residues. The CDR3 loop reads CASSGDRLSYGYTF. CDR3 bases: TGTGCCAGCAGTGGGGACAGGCTATCTTATGGCTACACCTTC.

The chain employs TRBV5-1 and TRBJ2-7; TRBD2 aligns across 12 bases. CDR1 SGHRS and CDR2 YFSETQ come from the germline V gene. The CDR3 contains 18 residues. The V segment lost 2 bases and the J segment 2 bases; nucleotides outside the gene matches: 11. The CDR3 DNA reads as TGCGCCAGCAGCTTCCGAACTAGCGGGGGGCCACTTCCCTACGAGCAGTACTTC. This codes for CASSFRTSGGPLPYEQYF.